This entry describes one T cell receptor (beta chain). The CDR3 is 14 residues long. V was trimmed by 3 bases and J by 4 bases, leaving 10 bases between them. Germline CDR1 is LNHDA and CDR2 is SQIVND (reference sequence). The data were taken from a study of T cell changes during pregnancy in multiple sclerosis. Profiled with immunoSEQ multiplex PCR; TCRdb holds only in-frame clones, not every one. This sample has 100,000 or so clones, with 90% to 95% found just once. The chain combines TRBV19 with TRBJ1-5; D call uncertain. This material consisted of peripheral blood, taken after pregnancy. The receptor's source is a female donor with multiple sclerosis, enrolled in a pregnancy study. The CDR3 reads CASSMQATNQPQHF. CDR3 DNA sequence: TGTGCCAGTAGTATGCAGGCAACTAATCAGCCCCAGCATTTT.